This record covers a single T cell receptor (beta chain). Methods used by the authors: By means of reference gene primer amplification, nucleated cell counts were estimated. Produced via immunoSEQ multiplex PCR; TCRdb's table is partial and in-frame only. That table supplies the V and J calls and clone size; D and trimming were determined from the DNA. Of some 220,000 clones detected, around 80% appear once; the ten largest clones hold less than 20%. This sample was included in a study of blood T cell repertoires in COVID-19. In the study overall: Acute and convalescent COVID-19 specimens originated in the United States, Italy and Spain. In each case, the material was cDNA or gDNA derived from T cells, B-cell-depleted T cells, or PBMCs.

The CDR3 is made up of 14 amino acids. With V trimmed by 6 bases and J by 4 bases, 4 bases remained unmatched. Germline CDR1 is SNHLY and CDR2 is FYNNEI. This TCR derives from a woman aged 80 or older with active or convalescent COVID-19. The chain combines TRBV2 with TRBJ2-3; 10 bases agree with TRBD2. The sequenced material came from peripheral blood. Written as DNA, the CDR3 is TGTGCCAGCAGGCAAAGCGGGGGGGCAGATACGCAGTATTTT. Its protein product is CASRQSGGADTQYF.